The 10 T cell receptor beta chains below all came from one sample that was sequenced in a study of T cell changes during pregnancy in multiple sclerosis. This table comes from immunoSEQ multiplex PCR, and its TCRdb copy is limited to in-frame clones, with some not included. This sample carries tens of thousands of clones, 94% of them seen once, and the ten largest clones take around 0.48%. Source: CD4+ T cells from peripheral blood mononuclear cells, taken in the first trimester of pregnancy. The receptor set was obtained from a female donor with multiple sclerosis, enrolled in a pregnancy study.

This rearrangement joins TRBV6-6 to TRBJ1-2; TRBD1 matches 10 bases. The CDR3 runs 14 residues. Germline CDR1 reads MNHNY; CDR2 reads SVGAGI (reference sequence). Germline trimming cut 7 bases from V and 8 bases from J; bases unmatched to any gene: 10. The CDR3 here is CASTRSGTGDGYTF. The CDR3 DNA sequence: TGTGCCAGCACGAGATCCGGGACAGGGGACGGCTACACCTTC.

The CDR3 here is CASSLGGPYEQYF. DNA for the CDR3: TGCGCCAGCAGCTTGGGGGGGCCCTACGAGCAGTACTTC. The chain couples TRBV5-1 to TRBJ2-7, with TRBD1 as a possible D gene (6 bases). CDR3 length: 13 amino acids. V was trimmed by 0 bases and J by 2 bases, leaving 6 bases between them. Germline V CDR1 and CDR2: SGHRS, YFSETQ.

The chain recombines TRBV30 with TRBJ1-6, with 9 bases identical to TRBD1. Germline CDR1 and CDR2: GTSNPN and SVGIG (reference sequence). The junction had 0 bases not matched to a gene; V was cut back by 5 bases and J by 1 base. CDR3 size: 14 residues. CDR3 nucleotide sequence: TGTGCCTGGGGGACAGGGTCCTATAATTCACCCCTCCACTTT. This codes for CAWGTGSYNSPLHF.

V and J are TRBV25-1 and TRBJ1-1; perhaps TRBD1 as D (5 bases). Germline V lookup: CDR1 MGHDK, CDR2 SYGVNS. The CDR3 consists of 13 residues. Trimming left V 5 bases short and J 1 base short, with 8 bases between. CDR3 bases: TGTGCCAGCAGTTTTCAGGGGAACACTGAAGCTTTCTTT. This translates into CASSFQGNTEAFF.

V gene TRBV19 combines with J gene TRBJ1-2; no reliable D call. V was trimmed by 0 bases and J by 2 bases, leaving 7 bases between them. Per the germline V gene, CDR1 is LNHDA and CDR2 is SQIVND (reference sequence). This CDR3 has 14 residues. The CDR3 sequence is CASSIDQLNYGYTF. CDR3 nucleotide sequence: TGTGCCAGTAGTATAGATCAACTGAACTATGGCTACACCTTC.

The chain carries TRBV2 and TRBJ1-4; D gene unclear. Germline CDR1 SNHLY, CDR2 FYNNEI. With 7 bases removed from V and 6 bases from J, the gap between germline ends came to 15 bases. This CDR3 is 14 amino acids long. The CDR3 here is CASIQAERDEKLFF. In DNA form, the CDR3 reads TGTGCCAGCATACAAGCGGAGCGGGATGAAAAACTGTTTTTT.

The rearrangement links TRBV6-1 to TRBJ2-7, with 11 bases lining up with TRBD1. Trimming at V came to 7 bases and at J to 1 base, leaving 6 bases not matched to a gene. This CDR3 region has 15 residues. Germline V gene lookup returns CDR1 MNHNS and CDR2 SASEGT. The CDR3 sequence: CASTTGTGGSYEQYF. The CDR3 coding sequence is TGTGCCAGCACTACTGGGACAGGGGGGTCCTACGAGCAGTACTTC.

This chain uses TRBV19 with TRBJ1-5; possible D gene TRBD1, 5 bases. The V end lost 6 bases, the J end lost 2 bases, and 11 bases lay between the germline ends. Germline lookup yields CDR1 LNHDA and CDR2 SQIVND (reference sequence). This CDR3 has 14 residues. CDR3 DNA sequence: TGTGCCAGTAGGGGGGGATTAGGCAATCAGCCCCAGCATTTT. This translates into CASRGGLGNQPQHF.

Only a few counts were recorded for this clone. V gene TRBV19 combines with J gene TRBJ1-4, with 9 positions matching TRBD1. In germline, CDR1 is LNHDA, CDR2 SQIVND (reference sequence). Trimming took 4 bases from V and 13 from J; bases not matched to a gene: 7. The CDR3 runs 13 residues. This CDR3 is CASSTRDRDRLFF. In DNA, the CDR3 is TGTGCCAGTAGTACTCGGGACAGGGACCGACTGTTTTTT.

The V gene is TRBV30, the J gene TRBJ1-5, with D possibly TRBD1 on 5 matching bases. Looked up from germline, CDR1 is GTSNPN and CDR2 is SVGIG (reference sequence). This CDR3 has 13 amino acids. V was shortened by 2 bases and J by 5 bases, with 10 bases between the two germline ends. The CDR3 DNA reads as TGTGCCTGGAGTCGGGGGGAAGATCAGCCCCAGCATTTT. This sequence encodes CAWSRGEDQPQHF.